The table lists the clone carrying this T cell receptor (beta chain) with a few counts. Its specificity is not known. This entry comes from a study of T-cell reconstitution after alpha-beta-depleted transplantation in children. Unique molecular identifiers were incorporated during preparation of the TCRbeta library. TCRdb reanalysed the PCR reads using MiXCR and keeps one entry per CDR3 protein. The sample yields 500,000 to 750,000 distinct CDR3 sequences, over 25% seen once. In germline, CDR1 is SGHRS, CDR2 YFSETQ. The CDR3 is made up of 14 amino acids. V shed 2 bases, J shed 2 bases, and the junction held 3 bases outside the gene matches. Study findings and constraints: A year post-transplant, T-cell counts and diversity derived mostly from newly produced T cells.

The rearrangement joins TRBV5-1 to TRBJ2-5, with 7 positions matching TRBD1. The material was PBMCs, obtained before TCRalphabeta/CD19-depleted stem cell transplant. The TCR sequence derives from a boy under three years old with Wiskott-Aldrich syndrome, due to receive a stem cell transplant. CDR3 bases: TGCGCCAGCAGCTTCGGACAGGTTCAAGAGACCCAGTACTTC. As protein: CASSFGQVQETQYF.